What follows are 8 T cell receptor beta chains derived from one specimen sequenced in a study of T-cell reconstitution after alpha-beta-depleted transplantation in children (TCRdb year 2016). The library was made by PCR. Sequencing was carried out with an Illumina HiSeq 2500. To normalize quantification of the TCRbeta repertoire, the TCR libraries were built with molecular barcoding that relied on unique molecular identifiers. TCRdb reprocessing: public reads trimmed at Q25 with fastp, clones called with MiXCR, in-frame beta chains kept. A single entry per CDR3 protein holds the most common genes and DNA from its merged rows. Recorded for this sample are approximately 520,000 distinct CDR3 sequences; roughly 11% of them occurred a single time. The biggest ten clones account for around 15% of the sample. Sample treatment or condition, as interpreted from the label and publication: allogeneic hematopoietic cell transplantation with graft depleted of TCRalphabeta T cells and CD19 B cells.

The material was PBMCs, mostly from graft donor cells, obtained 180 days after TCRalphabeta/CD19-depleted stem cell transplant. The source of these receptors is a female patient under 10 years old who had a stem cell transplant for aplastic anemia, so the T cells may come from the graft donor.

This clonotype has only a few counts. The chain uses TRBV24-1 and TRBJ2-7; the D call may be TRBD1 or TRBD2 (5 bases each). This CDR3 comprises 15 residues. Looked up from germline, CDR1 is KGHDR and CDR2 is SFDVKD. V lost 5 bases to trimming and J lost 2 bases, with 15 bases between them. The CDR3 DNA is TGTGCCACCAGTGTAAGAGGGGTTCGAACCTACGAGCAGTACGTC. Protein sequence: CATSVRGVRTYEQYV.

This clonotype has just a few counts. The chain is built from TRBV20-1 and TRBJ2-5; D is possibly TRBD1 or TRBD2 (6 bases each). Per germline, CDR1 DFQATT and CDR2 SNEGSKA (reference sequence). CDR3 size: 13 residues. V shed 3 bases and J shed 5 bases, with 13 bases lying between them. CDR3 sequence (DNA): TGCAGTGCTAGGAGGGGGGCCCGGGAGACCCAGTACTTC. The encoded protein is CSARRGARETQYF.

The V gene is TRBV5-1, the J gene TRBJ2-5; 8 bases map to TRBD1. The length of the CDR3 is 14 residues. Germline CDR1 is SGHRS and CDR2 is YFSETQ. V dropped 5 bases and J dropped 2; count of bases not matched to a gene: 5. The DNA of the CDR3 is TGCGCCAGCAGGCCCACAGGGGGACAAGAGACCCAGTACTTC. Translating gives CASRPTGGQETQYF. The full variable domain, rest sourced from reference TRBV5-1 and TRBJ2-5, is KAGVTQTPRYLIKTRGQQVTLSCSPISGHRSVSWYQQTPGQGLQFLFEYFSETQRNKGNFPGRFSGRQFSNSRSEMNVSTLELGDSALYLCASRPTGGQETQYFGPGTRLLVL.

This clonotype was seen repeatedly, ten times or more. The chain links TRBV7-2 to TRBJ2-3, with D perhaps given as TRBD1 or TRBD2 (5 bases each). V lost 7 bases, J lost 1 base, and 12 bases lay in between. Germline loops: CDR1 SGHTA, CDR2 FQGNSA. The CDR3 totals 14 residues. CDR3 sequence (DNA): TGTGCCAGCACTCCGGGGCCGGGCACAGATACGCAGTATTTT. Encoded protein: CASTPGPGTDTQYF.

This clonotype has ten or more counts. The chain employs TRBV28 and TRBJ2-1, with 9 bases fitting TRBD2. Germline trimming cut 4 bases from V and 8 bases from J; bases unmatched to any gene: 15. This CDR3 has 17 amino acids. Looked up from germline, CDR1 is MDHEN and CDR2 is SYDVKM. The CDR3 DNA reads TGTGCCAGCAGTTCCCTTGGGATAGCGGGAGTTATGGATGAGCAGTTCTTC. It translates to CASSSLGIAGVMDEQFF.

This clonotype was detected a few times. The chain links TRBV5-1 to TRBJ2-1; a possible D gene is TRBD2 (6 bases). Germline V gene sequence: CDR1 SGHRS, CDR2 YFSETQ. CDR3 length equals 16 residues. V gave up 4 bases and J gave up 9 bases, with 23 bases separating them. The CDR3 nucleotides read TGCGCCAGCAGCACCCGTGGGGTCGGGAGAGTCGGTGAGCAGTTCTTC. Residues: CASSTRGVGRVGEQFF.

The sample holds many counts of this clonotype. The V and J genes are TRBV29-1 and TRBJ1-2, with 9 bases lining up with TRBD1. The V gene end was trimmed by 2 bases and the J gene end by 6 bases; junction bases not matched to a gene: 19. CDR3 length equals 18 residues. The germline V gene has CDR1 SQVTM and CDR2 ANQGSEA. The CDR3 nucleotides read TGCAGCGTTGAATACCCGACAGGGGGTCGGAAGAAAAGCAATGGCTACACCTTC. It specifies CSVEYPTGGRKKSNGYTF.

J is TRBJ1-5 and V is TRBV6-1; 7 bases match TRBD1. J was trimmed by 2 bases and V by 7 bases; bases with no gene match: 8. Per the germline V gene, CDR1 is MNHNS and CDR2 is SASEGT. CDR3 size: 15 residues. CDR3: CASTLGGTGNQPQHF. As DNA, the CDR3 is TGTGCCAGCACTCTAGGAGGGACAGGCAATCAGCCCCAGCATTTT.